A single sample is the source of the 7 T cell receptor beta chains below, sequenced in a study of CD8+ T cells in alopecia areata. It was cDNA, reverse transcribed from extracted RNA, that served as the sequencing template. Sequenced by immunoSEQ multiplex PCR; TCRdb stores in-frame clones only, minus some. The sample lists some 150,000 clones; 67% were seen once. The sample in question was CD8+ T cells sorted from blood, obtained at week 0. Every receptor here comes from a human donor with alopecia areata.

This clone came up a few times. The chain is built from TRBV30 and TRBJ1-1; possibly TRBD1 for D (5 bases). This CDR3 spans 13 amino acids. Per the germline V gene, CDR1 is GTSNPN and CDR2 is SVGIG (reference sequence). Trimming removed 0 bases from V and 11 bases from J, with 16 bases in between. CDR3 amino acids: CAWSVLGGFYAFF. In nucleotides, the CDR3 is TGTGCCTGGAGTGTACTGGGGGGGTTCTACGCTTTCTTT.

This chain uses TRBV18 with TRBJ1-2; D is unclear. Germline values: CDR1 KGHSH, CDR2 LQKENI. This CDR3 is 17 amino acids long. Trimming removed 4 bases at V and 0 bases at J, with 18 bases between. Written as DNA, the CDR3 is TGTGCCAGCTCACTTGACACCTTCGAGTTAGCTAACTATGGCTACACCTTC. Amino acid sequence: CASSLDTFELANYGYTF.

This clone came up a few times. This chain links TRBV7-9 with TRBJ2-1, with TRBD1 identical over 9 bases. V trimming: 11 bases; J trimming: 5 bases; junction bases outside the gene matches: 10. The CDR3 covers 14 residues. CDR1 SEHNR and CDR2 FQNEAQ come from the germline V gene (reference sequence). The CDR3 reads CASDSRDRDNEQFF. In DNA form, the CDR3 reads TGTGCCTCAGACTCCAGGGACAGGGACAATGAGCAGTTCTTC.

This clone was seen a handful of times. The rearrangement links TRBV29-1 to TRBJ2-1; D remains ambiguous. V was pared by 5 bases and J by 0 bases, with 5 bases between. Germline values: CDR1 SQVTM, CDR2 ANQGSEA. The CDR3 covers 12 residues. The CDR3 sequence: CSVPRSYNEQFF. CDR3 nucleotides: TGCAGCGTTCCCCGCTCCTACAATGAGCAGTTCTTC.

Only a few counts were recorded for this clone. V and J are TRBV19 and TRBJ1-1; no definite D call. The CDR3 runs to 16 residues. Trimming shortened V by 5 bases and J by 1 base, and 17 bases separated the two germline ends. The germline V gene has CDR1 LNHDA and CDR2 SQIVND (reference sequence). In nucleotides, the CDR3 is TGTGCCAGTAGTCTCCGCCTGGGTACATGGAACACTGAAGCTTTCTTT. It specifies CASSLRLGTWNTEAFF. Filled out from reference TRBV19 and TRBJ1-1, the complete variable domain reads DGGITQSPKYLFRKEGQNVTLSCEQNLNHDAMYWYRQDPGQGLRLIYYSQIVNDFQKGDIAEGYSVSREKKESFPLTVTSAQKNPTAFYLCASSLRLGTWNTEAFFGQGTRLTVV.

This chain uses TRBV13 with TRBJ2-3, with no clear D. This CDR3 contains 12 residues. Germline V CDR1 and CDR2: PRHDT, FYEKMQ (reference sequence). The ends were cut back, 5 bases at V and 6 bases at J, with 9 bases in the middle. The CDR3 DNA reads TGTGCCAGCAGCCAGGCGGCGGATACGCAGTATTTT. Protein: CASSQAADTQYF. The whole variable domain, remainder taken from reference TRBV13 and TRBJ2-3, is AAGVIQSPRHLIKEKRETATLKCYPIPRHDTVYWYQQGPGQDPQFLISFYEKMQSDKGSIPDRFSAQQFSDYHSELNMSSLELGDSALYFCASSQAADTQYFGPGTRLTVL.

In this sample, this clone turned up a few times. In DNA form, the CDR3 reads TGTGCCTGTGCGACAGGTCCAAATGAAAAACTGTTTTTT. This gives the protein CACATGPNEKLFF. The chain combines TRBV7-8 with TRBJ1-4, with D possibly TRBD1 on 6 matching bases. Trimming took 11 bases from V and 5 from J, leaving 15 bases between them. The CDR3 runs to 13 residues. Per the germline V gene, CDR1 is SGHVS and CDR2 is FQNEAQ.